The T cell receptor (beta chain) described here comes from a study of chemoradiotherapy in HPV16-positive cancers (dated by TCRdb to between 2022 and 2023). With respect to the entire study: Functional T-cell assays on cells from two HPV16-positive patients defined candidate HPV-specific T-cell clones and common TCR motifs. Next, the candidate HPV-specific TCRs and motifs were followed in TCR repertoires from around 93 patients with HPV-related cancers. The study asked whether T-cell immunity against the HPV oncoproteins E6 and E7 changes during chemoradiotherapy and whether it affects survival. Beyond this particular receptor, the publication reports: Among HPV16-positive patients, expansion of HPV-responsive T cells during chemoradiotherapy was associated with better recurrence-free survival. Expansion of candidate HPV-specific clones and E7-related TCR motifs was observed in the tumor microenvironment during treatment, whereas no such expansion was observed for non-HPV-specific T cells. The functional definition of HPV-specific T cells came from only a couple of HPV16-positive patients, and the survival association was reported for HPV16-positive patients.

Details on this clone: Its antigen is currently not known. It has no much larger one-base neighbor in the sample; base qualities were not kept.

Repertoires were sampled repeatedly over the course of chemoradiotherapy so that clonal expansion in the tumor microenvironment could be followed. The V and J ends are trimmed by 3 bases and 1 base, leaving 9 bases between them. Looking up the germline V gene yields CDR1 ENHRY and CDR2 SYGVKD. The CDR3 covers 14 residues, taking in both the cysteine and the phenylalanine. Of all the DNA, just the CDR3 is kept, 42 bases in frame from base 1. The library was obtained by the immunoSEQ multiplex PCR assay. In its TCRdb copy, this immuneACCESS table keeps in-frame sequences only and misses some clones. Where compared with another copy, unresolved V genes explain less than half of these, and the others have no known cause. This sample is represented by around 770 clones; more than 80% of them were singletons. The top ten clonotypes cover 10% to 15% of the sample.

This sequence uses TRBV10-3 and TRBJ1-1; TRBD1 might be the D gene, on 6 matching bases. The source is a human donor with HPV-associated anogenital cancer. The material was tumor tissue, obtained from a patient who underwent chemoradiotherapy. The CDR3 region has the sequence CAISDGQTNTEAFF. The bases read TGTGCCATCAGTGACGGACAGACGAACACTGAAGCTTTCTTT.